This is a list of T cell receptor beta chains from one sample in a study of blood T cell repertoires in COVID-19. Measured with immunoSEQ multiplex PCR; TCRdb has only the in-frame clones, and not every one. The sample records over 250,000 clones, around nine tenths being singletons. The sequenced sample was peripheral blood. The receptor source for this set is a woman in her 70s with COVID-19, enrolled during active disease. Each CDR3 is given with its conserved first and last residue. The D gene is left open where the match is weak. The size field is filled for only some rows; it gives once, few, many or a size class.

>.|TRBV30|.|TRBJ1-6
CAWSVLRGRPNSPLHF
TGTGCCTGGAGTGTACTCAGGGGCCGCCCTAATTCACCCCTCCACTTT
>.|TRBV28|.|TRBJ1-1
CASSPGRGNTEAFF
TGTGCCAGCAGCCCGGGCAGGGGGAACACTGAAGCTTTCTTT
>.|TRBV7-2|.|TRBJ2-5
CASSLAGTHQETQYF
TGTGCCAGCAGCTTAGCCGGGACACACCAAGAGACCCAGTACTTC
>TRBD1|TRBV11-1|.|TRBJ2-5
CASRPDRAVQETQYF
TGTGCCAGCAGACCGGACAGGGCGGTGCAAGAGACCCAGTACTTC
>.|TRBV5-1|.|TRBJ2-7
CASSFDSSGREQYF
TGCGCCAGCAGTTTTGACAGTAGCGGTCGCGAGCAGTACTTC
>.|TRBV19|few|TRBJ1-5
CASRKVELNQPQHF
TGTGCCAGTAGGAAGGTGGAGCTAAATCAACCCCAGCATTTT
>TRBD2|TRBV4-1|.|TRBJ2-7
CASSQALAGEQYF
TGCGCCAGCAGCCAAGCACTAGCGGGGGAGCAGTACTTC
>TRBD2|TRBV5-1|.|TRBJ2-5
CASSRGLAGGGYSLETQYF
TGCGCCAGCAGCAGGGGACTAGCGGGAGGGGGTTACTCTCTGGAGACCCAGTACTTC
>.|TRBV5-1|.|TRBJ2-1
CASSLLQGYNEQFF
TGCGCCAGCAGCTTGTTACAGGGTTACAATGAGCAGTTCTTC
>.|TRBV5-1|many|TRBJ2-2
CASGPGRGEPRGELFF
TGCGCCAGCGGCCCCGGGCGGGGCGAACCTAGGGGGGAGCTGTTTTTT
>.|TRBV5-1|.|TRBJ1-3
CASSSSGSSGNTIYF
TGCGCCAGCAGCTCCAGCGGATCCTCTGGAAACACCATATATTTT
>.|TRBV27|.|TRBJ2-4
CASSLRGFSRAKNIQYF
TGTGCCAGCAGTTTACGCGGCTTTTCTCGTGCCAAAAACATTCAGTACTTC
>TRBD1|TRBV3-1/TRBV3-2|.|TRBJ1-1
CASSTRTGTTEAFF
TGTGCCAGCAGCACGAGGACAGGGACCACTGAAGCTTTCTTT
>.|TRBV18|.|TRBJ2-1
CASSPSRDNFDEQFF
TGTGCCAGCTCACCTAGCAGGGATAATTTTGATGAGCAGTTCTTC
>TRBD1|TRBV2|.|TRBJ2-7
CASQRGPAYEQYF
TGTGCCAGCCAAAGGGGGCCGGCCTACGAGCAGTACTTC
>TRBD1|TRBV28|.|TRBJ1-5
CASRTGTGLNQPQHF
TGTGCCAGCAGAACCGGGACAGGCCTTAATCAGCCCCAGCATTTT
>.|TRBV18|.|TRBJ2-1
CASSPKMGLLDNEQFF
TGTGCCAGCTCACCAAAAATGGGGCTTCTCGACAATGAGCAGTTCTTC
>TRBD2|TRBV19|.|TRBJ2-5
CASRPGVTSGEETQYF
TGTGCCAGTCGCCCTGGGGTGACTAGCGGAGAAGAGACCCAGTACTTC
>.|TRBV10-3|.|TRBJ2-3
CAISEGPGSTDTQYF
TGTGCCATCAGTGAGGGGCCAGGGAGCACAGATACGCAGTATTTT
>.|TRBV27|.|TRBJ1-2
CASSRGGDGYTF
TGTGCCAGCAGCCGGGGGGGAGATGGCTACACCTTC
>.|TRBV11-3|once|TRBJ1-1
CASSLAGNEAFF
TGTGCCAGCAGCTTAGCGGGGAATGAAGCTTTCTTT
>TRBD2|TRBV30|.|TRBJ2-1
CAWSVRAGYNEQFF
TGTGCCTGGAGTGTACGAGCGGGATACAATGAGCAGTTCTTC
>.|TRBV6-2/TRBV6-3|once|TRBJ2-7
CASSDTGSYEQYF
TGTGCCAGCAGCGATACAGGGTCCTACGAGCAGTACTTC
>TRBD1|TRBV4-2|.|TRBJ1-6
CASSQDLDRAGSPLHF
TGTGCCAGCAGCCAAGATCTCGACAGGGCGGGTTCACCCCTCCACTTT
>.|TRBV5-1|.|TRBJ2-3
CASSFGGRADTQYF
TGCGCCAGCAGCTTCGGGGGGCGAGCAGATACGCAGTATTTT
>TRBD2|TRBV10-1|few|TRBJ2-7
CASSESGGENEQYF
TGCGCCAGCAGTGAATCGGGAGGGGAAAACGAGCAGTACTTC
>.|TRBV30|.|TRBJ2-7
CAWTRGSIGVHEQYF
TGTGCCTGGACCAGAGGGTCAATCGGCGTACACGAGCAGTACTTC
>.|TRBV3-1/TRBV3-2|.|TRBJ1-2
CASSRQNRCTF
TGTGCCAGCAGTCGACAGAATCGTTGCACCTTC
>.|TRBV5-1|once|TRBJ2-5
CASSLALETQYF
TGCGCCAGCAGCTTGGCCCTGGAGACCCAGTACTTC
>TRBD1|TRBV7-9|.|TRBJ1-2
CASSLVDRVSFRGYTF
TGTGCCAGCAGCTTAGTGGACAGGGTTTCTTTTCGGGGCTACACCTTC
>TRBD2|TRBV5-4|.|TRBJ2-1
CASSQNLAGGLYNEQFF
TGTGCCAGCAGCCAGAATCTAGCGGGAGGACTATACAATGAGCAGTTCTTC
>.|TRBV19|.|TRBJ1-2
CASRKTKANYGYTF
TGTGCCAGTCGAAAGACTAAAGCTAACTATGGCTACACCTTC
>.|TRBV6-4|once|TRBJ2-6
CASRDSGPANVLTF
TGTGCCAGCAGGGACTCGGGCCCCGCCAACGTCCTGACTTTC
>.|TRBV7-3|.|TRBJ1-2
CASSAPMTVEDTF
TGTGCCAGCAGCGCCCCCATGACCGTGGAGGACACCTTC
>TRBD1|TRBV3-1/TRBV3-2|.|TRBJ1-2
CASSQGDRGLGGYTF
TGTGCCAGCAGCCAAGGGGACAGGGGTTTGGGCGGCTACACCTTC
>TRBD2|TRBV7-2|.|TRBJ2-3
CASSLLAGYDTQYF
TGTGCCAGCAGTCTTCTAGCGGGCTACGATACGCAGTATTTT
>TRBD1|TRBV6-6|.|TRBJ1-3
CASSRPGQRSGNTIYF
TGTGCCAGCAGTAGACCGGGACAGAGAAGTGGAAACACCATATATTTT
>.|TRBV29-1|.|TRBJ1-4
CSAAGLVGEKLFF
TGCAGCGCAGCAGGGCTGGTAGGGGAAAAACTGTTTTTT
>TRBD2|TRBV7-2|once|TRBJ2-7
CASSSRTGGHEQYF
TGTGCCAGCAGCTCCCGGACGGGGGGACACGAGCAGTACTTC
>TRBD1|TRBV6-5|.|TRBJ1-4
CASKWTGREKLFF
TGTGCCAGCAAATGGACAGGGAGGGAAAAACTGTTTTTT
>TRBD1|TRBV19|.|TRBJ1-2
CASRQLRDRGHTNYGYTF
TGTGCCAGTAGGCAACTGCGGGACAGGGGACATACTAACTATGGCTACACCTTC
>TRBD1|TRBV13|.|TRBJ2-1
CASIHRQGSPYNEQFF
TGTGCCAGCATCCATAGACAGGGGAGTCCCTACAATGAGCAGTTCTTC
>.|TRBV5-1|.|TRBJ2-7
CASSFGLAYEQYF
TGCGCCAGCAGCTTCGGACTGGCCTACGAGCAGTACTTC
>.|TRBV30|.|TRBJ2-4
CAWNPELAKNIQYF
TGTGCCTGGAACCCGGAGCTAGCCAAAAACATTCAGTACTTC
>.|TRBV19|.|TRBJ2-2
CAGGRAGNTGELFF
TGTGCCGGAGGTCGGGCAGGGAACACCGGGGAGCTGTTTTTT
>.|TRBV19|.|TRBJ2-1
CASSRTGLYNEQFF
TGTGCCAGTAGTCGGACAGGACTATACAATGAGCAGTTCTTC
>TRBD2|TRBV7-3|.|TRBJ2-3
CASTGTSGTDTQYF
TGTGCCAGCACGGGGACTAGTGGCACAGATACGCAGTATTTT
>.|TRBV5-1|.|TRBJ1-3
CASSFLVSGSSGNTIYF
TGCGCCAGCAGCTTTTTGGTATCGGGGAGCTCTGGAAACACCATATATTTT
>TRBD1|TRBV30|.|TRBJ1-1
CAWTRTGANTEAFF
TGTGCCTGGACCCGGACAGGAGCGAACACTGAAGCTTTCTTT
>.|TRBV3-1/TRBV3-2|.|TRBJ1-2
CASSQDGRGGGYTF
TGTGCCAGCAGCCAAGACGGGCGGGGTGGAGGCTACACCTTC
>.|TRBV7-9|.|TRBJ1-3
CASTERGSGNTIYF
TGTGCCAGCACCGAAAGAGGCAGTGGAAACACCATATATTTT
>TRBD1|TRBV10-2|.|TRBJ1-5
CASRARTGGQPQHF
TGCGCCAGCAGAGCAAGGACAGGAGGCCAGCCCCAGCATTTT
>TRBD2|TRBV9|.|TRBJ2-4
CARGGTSGSPLAKNIQYF
TGTGCCAGGGGGGGGACTAGCGGGAGCCCCCTAGCCAAAAACATTCAGTACTTC